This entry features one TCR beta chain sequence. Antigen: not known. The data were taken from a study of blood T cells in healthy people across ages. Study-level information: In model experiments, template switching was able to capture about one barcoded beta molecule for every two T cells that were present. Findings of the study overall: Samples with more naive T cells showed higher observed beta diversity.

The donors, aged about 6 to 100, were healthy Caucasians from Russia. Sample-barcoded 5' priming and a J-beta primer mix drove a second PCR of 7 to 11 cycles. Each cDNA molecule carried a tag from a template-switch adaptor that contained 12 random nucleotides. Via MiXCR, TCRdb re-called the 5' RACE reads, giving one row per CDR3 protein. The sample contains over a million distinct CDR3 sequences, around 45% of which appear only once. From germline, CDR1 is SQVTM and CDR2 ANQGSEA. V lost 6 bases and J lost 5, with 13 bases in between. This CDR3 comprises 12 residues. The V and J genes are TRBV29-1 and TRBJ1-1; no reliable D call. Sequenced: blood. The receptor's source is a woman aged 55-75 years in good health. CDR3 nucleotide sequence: TGCAGCGTGGCGGGCCGGAGGACTGAAGCTTTCTTT. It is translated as CSVAGRRTEAFF. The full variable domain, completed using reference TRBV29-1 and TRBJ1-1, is SAVISQKPSRDICQRGTSLTIQCQVDSQVTMMFWYRQQPGQSLTLIATANQGSEATYESGFVIDKFPISRPNLTFSTLTVSNMSPEDSSIYLCSVAGRRTEAFFGQGTRLTVV.